Listed below are T cell receptor beta chains from one sample, sequenced in a study of T cell repertoires in cytomegalovirus infection. Using its own MiXCR run on the reads, TCRdb lists one record per CDR3 protein. The sample has around 100,000 distinct CDR3 sequences; roughly a tenth are singletons. No cognate antigen is known for these TCRs. The source material was PBMCs, sequenced either directly or after in vitro stimulation (not recorded which). The origin of the receptors is a human donor in good health (CMV status not recorded). Some clones in this sample may be carry-over from other donors' samples. Each CDR3 is given with its conserved first and last residue.

V gene	J gene	CDR3 protein
TRBV4-1	TRBJ2-1	CASSPDWDEQFF
TRBV7-9	TRBJ1-5	CASSPGQGHQPQHF
TRBV20-1	TRBJ2-1	CSAYLSGTSDPLSRAYNEQFF
TRBV7-2	TRBJ2-2	CASSFRTSYGTGELFF
TRBV20-1	TRBJ2-3	CSARERRENTDTQYF
TRBV28	TRBJ2-1	CASGFVGLAGYNEQFF
TRBV4-3	TRBJ1-2	CASSQDDSYYGYTF
TRBV29-1	TRBJ2-2	CSVEYPSGTGELFF
TRBV29-1	TRBJ2-3	CSSEREAGDTQYF
TRBV24-1	TRBJ1-3	CATSAGTHSGNTIYF
TRBV20-1	TRBJ2-4	CSARVGFAKNIQYF
TRBV5-5	TRBJ1-1	CASSFTGQTNTEAFF
TRBV7-2	TRBJ1-3	CASRPGSRGGNTIYF
TRBV9	TRBJ1-4	CASSPGTGIEKLFF
TRBV7-2	TRBJ1-5	CASSLDGRGDQPQHF
TRBV6-2/TRBV6-3	TRBJ2-1	CASSYQWILEHEQFF
TRBV7-2	TRBJ2-3	CASSQGTLRSADTQYF
TRBV5-1	TRBJ2-1	CACSRGPNKSSYNEQFF
TRBV7-2	TRBJ1-1	CASSLVQGLAFF
TRBV18	TRBJ2-3	CASSPSIPRSGRTDTQYF
TRBV18	TRBJ1-1	CASSLGHPNTEAFF
TRBV29-1	TRBJ2-1	CSTLLIRFSSEQFF
TRBV7-2	TRBJ1-2	CASSSQGETYGYTF
TRBV20-1	TRBJ1-1	CSARLGIEAFF
TRBV6-2/TRBV6-3	TRBJ2-5	CASSSAGAGRAPRETQYF
TRBV7-8	TRBJ2-6	CASSLTTGLSHSGANVLTF
TRBV7-2	TRBJ2-2	CASSLLAASYTGELFF
TRBV28	TRBJ1-2	CASTGQQAYYTF
TRBV5-1	TRBJ1-1	CASSSGPNTEAFF
TRBV7-2	TRBJ2-5	CASSLMGGIQETQYF
TRBV7-2	TRBJ2-7	CASSPLLRDYEQYF
TRBV2	TRBJ2-1	CASSALSVDNEQFF
TRBV7-2	TRBJ2-7	CASSRSYEQYF
TRBV27	TRBJ1-2	CASKTGDSGYTF
TRBV13	TRBJ2-7	CASRRGREGRTYEQYF
TRBV4-1	TRBJ2-2	CASSGAVTGRTGELFF
TRBV7-6	TRBJ2-1	CASSSQLAGGYNEQFF
TRBV12-3/TRBV12-4	TRBJ1-2	CASSLQGDYGYTF
TRBV11-1	TRBJ1-1	CASSLGWWETSGTEAFF
TRBV6-5	TRBJ1-1	CASRDSLNTEAFF
TRBV4-1	TRBJ1-2	CASSQGGGVYYGYTF
TRBV5-4	TRBJ2-3	CASSSGQGRSFSTDTQYF
TRBV19	TRBJ1-2	CASSASGTLYGYTF
TRBV28	TRBJ1-6	CASTGTHNSPLHF
TRBV24-1	TRBJ2-5	CATSDPGQGLEETQYF
TRBV7-2	TRBJ1-1	CASSLAGTREAFF
TRBV12-3/TRBV12-4	TRBJ1-1	CASSDGALSETEAFF
TRBV5-1	TRBJ2-5	CASSPGLAGLETQYF
TRBV14	TRBJ2-2	CASSRTSGRANTGELFF
TRBV6-2/TRBV6-3	TRBJ1-1	CASSFILEHRQVNTEAFF
TRBV5-4	TRBJ2-5	CASSLDPGETQYF
TRBV14	TRBJ2-1	CASSQGLAGRYNEQFF
TRBV12-3/TRBV12-4	TRBJ2-5	CASQREVAETQYF
TRBV18	TRBJ2-1	CALPPKFPSYNEQFF